These 23 T cell receptor beta chains came from one sample sequenced in a study of CD8+CD57+ T cells in acquired aplastic anemia. Sequencing involved patients with CD8+CD57+ cell expansion previously shown by flow cytometry. Genomic DNA constituted the template upon which TCR beta VDJ and CDR3 profiling was performed. TCRdb redid the calling of the reads with MiXCR, one entry per CDR3 protein. The profile shows around 200,000 distinct CDR3 sequences, around 50% of them singletons. What was sequenced was sorted CD4+, CD8+, or CD8+CD57+ T cells (not recorded which) from PBMCs. The receptors come from a human donor with aplastic anemia.

The CDR3 sequence is CSASFGVLHNSPLHF. In DNA, the CDR3 is TGCAGTGCTAGCTTCGGGGTGTTACATAATTCACCCCTCCACTTT. The chain has TRBV20-1 and TRBJ1-6; D is uncertain. V was trimmed by 3 bases and J by 5 bases, leaving 14 bases between them. Germline CDR1 and CDR2: DFQATT and SNEGSKA (reference sequence). The CDR3 is 15 residues long.

This clonotype has just a few counts. The CDR3 nucleotides are TGTGCCTGGAGTATGCAGGCTGGAAACACCATATATTTT. Amino acids: CAWSMQAGNTIYF. The rearrangement links TRBV30 to TRBJ1-3; no clear D. Deletions cut 2 bases from V and 2 bases from J, with 7 bases between. The CDR3 totals 13 residues. Germline V CDR1 and CDR2: GTSNPN, SVGIG (reference sequence).

This clonotype occurred many times. This chain uses TRBV3-1 with TRBJ2-7, with D perhaps matching TRBD1 (6 bases). The V end lost 4 bases, the J end lost 5 bases, and 15 bases lay between the germline ends. Germline V CDR1 and CDR2: LGHDT, YNNKEL (reference sequence). This CDR3 is built from 14 residues. The DNA of the CDR3 is TGTGCCAGCAGCCTCAAGTGGGGGCCCCACGAGCAGTACTTC. Its translation: CASSLKWGPHEQYF.

This clonotype has only one observation. The rearrangement links TRBV7-8 to TRBJ1-6, with D unresolved. This CDR3 contains 10 residues. With 5 bases removed from V and 13 bases from J, the gap between germline ends came to 6 bases. The germline gives CDR1 SGHVS, CDR2 FQNEAQ. CDR3: CASSNKPLHF. CDR3 coding DNA: TGTGCCAGCAGCAATAAGCCCCTCCACTTT.

In nucleotides, the CDR3 is TGTGCCAGCAGTCTGGGGGGCTCGGCGGCCTATGGCTACACCTTC. Residues: CASSLGGSAAYGYTF. The V and J genes are TRBV11-2 and TRBJ1-2, with D possibly TRBD1 on 6 matching bases. Germline CDR1 and CDR2: SGHAT and FQNNGV. V lost 6 bases to trimming and J lost 4 bases, with 18 bases between them. CDR3 size: 15 residues.

This clonotype was seen ten or more times. This chain links TRBV5-6 with TRBJ1-2, with TRBD1 as a possible D gene (5 bases). In germline, CDR1 is SGHDT, CDR2 YYEEEE. The CDR3 is made up of 14 amino acids. Trimming took 2 bases from V and 6 from J, leaving 14 bases between them. The DNA for the CDR3 is TGTGCCAGCAGCTTAGTCCTTCAGGGCGATGGCTACACCTTC. This translates into CASSLVLQGDGYTF.

Notes on this clonotype: It may be a read error: a sequence one base away is much more abundant. Written as DNA, the CDR3 is TGCGCCAGCGGCTTGGGGGCTGGCGGGGAGCTGTTTTTT. This translates into CASGLGAGGELFF. V and J are TRBV5-1 and TRBJ2-2; TRBD1 is a possible D gene (6 bases). This CDR3 has 13 residues. Germline CDR1 and CDR2: SGHRS and YFSETQ.

The chain carries TRBV5-4 and TRBJ1-1; D is perhaps TRBD1 (5 bases). The CDR3 has 14 residues. The V end was cut by 5 bases, the J end by 5 bases, with 16 bases between. Germline V gene data show CDR1 as SGHNT and CDR2 as YYREEE (reference sequence). The CDR3 DNA follows: TGTGCCAGCAGACCCGGACCCGAGGGGACTGAAGCTTTCTTT. Its protein is CASRPGPEGTEAFF.

The rearrangement links TRBV29-1 to TRBJ2-7; 8 nucleotides align to TRBD1. Per germline, CDR1 SQVTM and CDR2 ANQGSEA. V dropped 3 bases and J dropped 0; count of bases not matched to a gene: 10. The CDR3 sequence is 16 residues long. CDR3 in DNA: TGCAGCGTTGAGGACCGCTCCGGGACAGGCTCCTACGAGCAGTACTTC. It encodes CSVEDRSGTGSYEQYF.

CDR3 sequence reads: CSARDEGGSMNEQFF. CDR3 in DNA: TGCAGTGCTAGAGACGAAGGAGGGTCGATGAATGAGCAGTTCTTC. The chain has TRBV20-1 and TRBJ2-1; possibly TRBD2 for D (6 bases). The CDR3 totals 15 residues. CDR1 and CDR2 (germline): DFQATT, SNEGSKA (reference sequence). V was pared by 0 bases and J by 7 bases, with 16 bases between.

This chain uses TRBV10-3 with TRBJ2-7; no reliable D call. Trimming stripped 0 bases from V and 2 bases from J, with 11 bases between. CDR1 ENHRY and CDR2 SYGVKD come from the germline V gene. The CDR3 is made up of 15 amino acids. Here the CDR3 DNA reads TGTGCCATCAGTGAGTCTAGCACGGCTACCTACGAGCAGTACTTC. Protein product: CAISESSTATYEQYF.

The sample holds one count of this clonotype. The chain links TRBV7-8 to TRBJ1-1; D call uncertain. The CDR3 sequence is 14 residues long. Germline CDR1 SGHVS, CDR2 FQNEAQ. Trimming took off 2 bases at V and 4 bases at J, with 11 bases between the two ends. CDR3 in amino acids: CASSLQAWGTEAFF. The CDR3 nucleotides read TGTGCCAGCAGCTTACAGGCCTGGGGCACTGAAGCTTTCTTT.

This chain links TRBV20-1 with TRBJ2-1, with 10 bases matching TRBD2. The J segment lost 3 bases and the V segment lost 6 bases, leaving 11 bases of the junction unmatched. Germline assignment: CDR1 DFQATT and CDR2 SNEGSKA (reference sequence). The CDR3 extends over 16 amino acids. The CDR3 is CSALPTGTSVYNEQFF. The CDR3 coding sequence is TGCAGTGCCCTTCCAACCGGGACTAGCGTCTACAATGAGCAGTTCTTC.

The chain is built from TRBV29-1 and TRBJ2-7; 11 nucleotides line up with TRBD2. J gave up 2 bases and V 6 bases, and 6 bases lay outside the gene matches. CDR3 length equals 14 residues. Germline CDR1 is SQVTM and CDR2 is ANQGSEA. The CDR3 DNA reads as TGCAGCGTCGACCCGGGACTAGCGGCCTACGAGCAGTACTTC. This gives the protein CSVDPGLAAYEQYF.

The V call is TRBV9, the J call TRBJ1-3; the D is unclear. Trimming took 7 bases from V and 0 from J, leaving 11 bases between them. The CDR3 runs to 14 residues. The V gene's germline CDR1 is SGDLS and CDR2 YYNGEE. CDR3 nucleotide sequence: TGTGCCAGCGCCGTGGGTAACTCTGGAAACACCATATATTTT. Its translation is CASAVGNSGNTIYF.

The rearrangement uses TRBV7-2 and TRBJ2-7; TRBD2 is a possible D gene (6 bases). This CDR3 region has 14 residues. Trimming took off 3 bases at V and 3 bases at J, with 12 bases between the two ends. Germline CDR1 is SGHTA and CDR2 is FQGNSA. CDR3 in DNA: TGTGCCAGCAGCTTCAGTCCCGGGGGCTACGAGCAGTACTTC. Its protein product is CASSFSPGGYEQYF.

The chain is built from TRBV10-3 and TRBJ2-3; 8 bases line up with TRBD1. V was pared by 11 bases and J by 3 bases, with 10 bases of the junction left unmatched. Germline CDR1 reads ENHRY; CDR2 reads SYGVKD. The CDR3 covers 14 residues. The CDR3 region has the DNA TGTGCCTCGTTGGACAGGGTCTGGACAGATACGCAGTATTTT. Residues: CASLDRVWTDTQYF.

This sequence joins TRBV5-1 and TRBJ2-7; the D gene is possibly TRBD1 (6 bases). CDR1 and CDR2 from the germline V gene are SGHRS and YFSETQ. The V end lost 4 bases, the J end lost 3 bases, and 8 bases lay between the germline ends. The CDR3 consists of 12 residues. The DNA for the CDR3 is TGCGCCAGCAGCGGGGGCCACTACGAGCAGTACTTC. Amino acids: CASSGGHYEQYF. The full variable domain, its missing parts supplied by reference TRBV5-1 and TRBJ2-7, is KAGVTQTPRYLIKTRGQQVTLSCSPISGHRSVSWYQQTPGQGLQFLFEYFSETQRNKGNFPGRFSGRQFSNSRSEMNVSTLELGDSALYLCASSGGHYEQYFGPGTRLTVT.

This clonotype has a handful of counts. V and J are TRBV7-8 and TRBJ2-2; D is undetermined. This CDR3 comprises 11 residues. Per the germline V gene, CDR1 is SGHVS and CDR2 is FQNEAQ. With 8 bases removed from V and 6 bases from J, the gap between germline ends came to 7 bases. The CDR3 reads CASVRSGELFF. As DNA, the CDR3 is TGTGCCAGCGTGAGATCCGGGGAGCTGTTTTTT.

V usage is TRBV6-1 and J usage is TRBJ1-2; perhaps TRBD1 as D (5 bases). The CDR3 has 15 residues. Germline assignment: CDR1 MNHNS and CDR2 SASEGT. The V gene lost 5 bases and the J gene lost 8 bases, with 21 bases spanning the gap. CDR3 in amino acids: CASSPTGTVMLGYTF. The CDR3 DNA reads as TGTGCCAGCAGTCCCACCGGGACGGTCATGTTGGGCTACACCTTC.

This clonotype was recorded a few times. The chain joins TRBV6-1 to TRBJ2-3; 7 bases map to TRBD1. The V and J ends lost 7 bases and 0 bases, in that order; junction bases with no gene match: 10. This CDR3 is 16 amino acids long. The germline V gene encodes CDR1 MNHNS and CDR2 SASEGT. CDR3 sequence reads: CASNLRTGLSTDTQYF. CDR3 in DNA: TGTGCCAGCAACCTACGGACAGGCCTTAGCACAGATACGCAGTATTTT.

This clonotype was recorded at least ten times. The chain joins TRBV12-3 or TRBV12-4 to TRBJ2-2, with D unresolved. V gave up 6 bases and J gave up 7 bases, with 6 bases separating them. The CDR3 sequence is 11 residues long. The chain's CDR3 is CASRYSGELFF. The CDR3 nucleotides read TGTGCCAGCAGGTATAGCGGGGAGCTGTTTTTT.

On this clonotype itself: The junction and the germline gene differ at one end; a read error may be behind it. CDR3 DNA sequence: TGTGCCAGCAGTTTAGAGGCTAGCGGGGGGTACCAAGAGACCCAGTACTTC. This gives the protein CASSLEASGGYQETQYF. This sequence joins TRBV7-6 and TRBJ2-5; 11 positions agree with TRBD2. Germline assignment: CDR1 SGHVS and CDR2 FNYEAQ. The CDR3 sequence is 17 residues long. Using reference TRBV7-6 and TRBJ2-5 for the parts outside the CDR3, the full variable domain is GAGVSQSPRYKVTKRGQDVALRCDPISGHVSLYWYRQALGQGPEFLTYFNYEAQQDKSGLPNDRFSAERPEGSISTLTIQRTEQRDSAMYRCASSLEASGGYQETQYFGPGTRLLVL.